Listed here are 25 T cell receptor beta chains from one sample, sequenced in a study of T cell repertoires in cytomegalovirus infection. TCRdb re-called the reads with MiXCR, one entry per CDR3 protein. The sample carries around 95,000 distinct CDR3 sequences, approximately 30% recorded once. The antigens for these receptors are not known. The sample was CD8+ T cells from cultured PBMCs, taken from culture after CMV antigen stimulation. These receptors all come from a human donor in good health (CMV status not recorded). Some clones in this sample may be carry-over from other donors' samples.

This clonotype has ten or more counts. This chain uses TRBV20-1 with TRBJ2-3; 7 bases map to TRBD2. CDR3 size: 15 residues. Germline V gives CDR1 DFQATT, CDR2 SNEGSKA (reference sequence). With 5 bases clipped from V and 2 bases from J, the junction kept 10 bases outside the gene matches. CDR3 amino acids: CSASISGLNTDTQYF. The CDR3 region has the DNA TGCAGTGCTTCCATTAGCGGGCTTAACACAGATACGCAGTATTTT.

This clonotype was found a few times. The chain couples TRBV7-8 to TRBJ1-5, with 9 bases lining up with TRBD1. This CDR3 contains 15 residues. After removal of 1 base from V and 5 bases from J, the junction contained 3 bases not matched to a gene. The germline gives CDR1 SGHVS, CDR2 FQNEAQ. The CDR3 nucleotides read TGTGCCAGCAGCTTAGACGGGACAGGGTATCAGCCCCAGCATTTT. It is translated as CASSLDGTGYQPQHF.

The chain has TRBV7-6 and TRBJ2-1; no definite D call. The length of the CDR3 is 15 residues. In germline, CDR1 is SGHVS, CDR2 FNYEAQ. Trimming cost V 6 bases and J 0 bases, with 12 bases left between them. The CDR3 protein is CASRVDISSYNEQFF. The CDR3 DNA sequence: TGTGCCAGCAGGGTTGACATAAGCTCCTACAATGAGCAGTTCTTC.

J is TRBJ2-3 and V is TRBV10-2, with 8 bases lining up with TRBD2. CDR3 length: 15 amino acids. V lost 5 bases to trimming and J lost 1 base; unmatched junction nucleotides: 5. Germline assignment: CDR1 WSHSY and CDR2 SAAADI. In nucleotides, the CDR3 is TGCGCCAGCAGTCGAGAGCGGGGGCGCACAGATACGCAGTATTTT. Its translation is CASSRERGRTDTQYF.

V usage is TRBV9 and J usage is TRBJ2-3; D uncertain. The CDR3 is made up of 16 amino acids. CDR1 SGDLS and CDR2 YYNGEE come from the germline V gene. V was clipped by 0 bases and J by 0 bases, with 11 bases between them. The CDR3 DNA reads as TGTGCCAGCAGCGTAGCTCGGGCACGCAGCACAGATACGCAGTATTTT. Protein product: CASSVARARSTDTQYF. The full variable domain, its missing parts supplied by reference TRBV9 and TRBJ2-3, is DSGVTQTPKHLITATGQRVTLRCSPRSGDLSVYWYQQSLDQGLQFLIQYYNGEERAKGNILERFSAQQFPDLHSELNLSSLELGDSALYFCASSVARARSTDTQYFGPGTRLTVL.

This clonotype was recorded a few times. The V and J genes are TRBV12-3 or TRBV12-4 and TRBJ2-3, with 10 nucleotides matching TRBD2. CDR3 length: 14 residues. V was clipped by 5 bases and J by 5 bases; unmatched bases: 4. In DNA form, the CDR3 reads TGTGCCAGCAGTGCCTGGACTAGCGGAGATACGCAGTATTTT. It codes for CASSAWTSGDTQYF.

The CDR3: CASSPGQGGSYEQYF. In DNA form, the CDR3 reads TGTGCCAGCAGCCCGGGACAGGGCGGCTCCTACGAGCAGTACTTC. The rearrangement joins TRBV3-1 to TRBJ2-7, with 9 bases fitting TRBD1. This CDR3 spans 15 amino acids. Germline CDR1 LGHDT, CDR2 YNNKEL (reference sequence). J gave up 0 bases and V 4 bases, and 4 bases lay outside the gene matches.

V gene TRBV11-2 combines with J gene TRBJ2-7, with D possibly TRBD1 on 6 matching bases. The length of the CDR3 is 16 residues. CDR1 is SGHAT and CDR2 is FQNNGV in the germline V gene. The ends were cut back, 1 base at V and 2 bases at J, with 15 bases in the middle. The CDR3 nucleotides read TGTGCCAGCAGCTTAGCTGCCAGGGGATCGACCTACGAGCAGTACTTC. Residues: CASSLAARGSTYEQYF.

This clonotype occurred a few times. The chain uses TRBV19 and TRBJ1-1; D unresolved. The germline V gene has CDR1 LNHDA and CDR2 SQIVND (reference sequence). The V end was cut by 1 base, the J end by 4 bases, with 13 bases between. The CDR3 is made up of 15 amino acids. CDR3 nucleotide sequence: TGTGCCAGTAGTATAGGGGCAGGTTTGGGCACTGAAGCTTTCTTT. It translates to CASSIGAGLGTEAFF.

This clonotype has only a few counts. This sequence joins TRBV10-3 and TRBJ1-4, with D maybe TRBD1 (6 bases). The CDR3 sequence is 15 residues long. V was clipped by 3 bases and J by 3 bases, with 11 bases between them. From germline, CDR1 is ENHRY and CDR2 SYGVKD. The chain's CDR3 is CAISDPTGPNEKLFF. DNA for the CDR3: TGTGCCATCAGTGATCCGACAGGCCCTAATGAAAAACTGTTTTTT.

The chain recombines TRBV14 with TRBJ2-1, with 11 positions matching TRBD1. With 0 bases clipped from V and 7 bases from J, the junction kept 5 bases outside the gene matches. The CDR3 length is 16 residues. Germline V gene sequence: CDR1 SGHDN, CDR2 FVKESK. CDR3 region: CASSQDAGTGGNEQFF. The CDR3 nucleotides are TGTGCCAGCAGCCAAGATGCCGGGACAGGGGGAAATGAGCAGTTCTTC. The whole variable domain, remainder taken from reference TRBV14 and TRBJ2-1, is EAGVTQFPSHSVIEKGQTVTLRCDPISGHDNLYWYRRVMGKEIKFLLHFVKESKQDESGMPNNRFLAERTGGTYSTLKVQPAELEDSGVYFCASSQDAGTGGNEQFFGPGTRLTVL.

The V gene is TRBV24-1, the J gene TRBJ1-5, with D hard to call. The germline V and J ends were trimmed by 4 bases and 6 bases, with 9 bases remaining between them. The V gene's germline CDR1 is KGHDR and CDR2 SFDVKD. The CDR3 runs to 13 residues. CDR3 nucleotides: TGTGCCACCAGTGACGGAGGGAGTCAGCCCCAGCATTTT. This gives the protein CATSDGGSQPQHF.

This clonotype was counted at least ten times. The genes are TRBV4-1 and TRBJ2-3, with TRBD1 matching 9 bases. V shed 1 base, J shed 4 bases, and the junction held 3 bases outside the gene matches. Germline CDR1 MGHRA, CDR2 YSYEKL. The CDR3 extends over 15 amino acids. The CDR3 reads CASSQADRGADTQYF. CDR3 DNA: TGCGCCAGCAGCCAAGCCGACAGGGGGGCAGATACGCAGTATTTT.

This clonotype was recorded at least ten times. The chain couples TRBV2 to TRBJ2-1, with 15 nucleotides matching TRBD2. CDR1 SNHLY and CDR2 FYNNEI come from the germline V gene. The trim removed 6 bases at V and 0 bases at J, leaving 9 bases unmatched. CDR3 length: 19 residues. Written as DNA, the CDR3 is TGTGCCAGCAGCGGGGGACTAGCGGGGGGCACGAGCTCCTACAATGAGCAGTTCTTC. The encoded protein is CASSGGLAGGTSSYNEQFF.

This clonotype has a count of ten or more. The genes are TRBV7-2 and TRBJ1-2; D is undetermined. Trimming removed 6 bases at V and 8 bases at J, with 13 bases between. Germline-derived CDR1 and CDR2 are SGHTA and FQGNSA. The CDR3 runs to 12 residues. DNA for the CDR3: TGTGCCAGCAGGGCCTCTCCTGGGGGCTACACCTTC. Translation: CASRASPGGYTF.

This clonotype appeared once. Compared with germline, one end of the junction differs, possibly owing to a read error. The chain has TRBV6-5 and TRBJ1-6, with D unclear. Germline values: CDR1 MNHEY, CDR2 SVGAGI. This CDR3 comprises 15 residues. CDR3 protein: CSSSYSSGSNSPLHF. The CDR3 DNA reads TGTTCCAGCAGTTACTCGTCCGGGTCTAATTCACCCCTCCACTTT.

The chain uses TRBV6-6 and TRBJ2-7; D possibly corresponds to TRBD1 (6 bases). The CDR3 length is 13 residues. CDR1 and CDR2 from the germline V gene are MNHNY and SVGAGI (reference sequence). V was cut by 4 bases and J by 4 bases, with 11 bases left in between. This CDR3 is CASSSDSFYEQYF. CDR3 coding DNA: TGTGCCAGCAGTTCGGACAGTTTTTACGAGCAGTACTTC.

This clonotype was picked up a small number of times. This rearrangement joins TRBV4-2 to TRBJ2-3, with 8 bases lining up with TRBD2. V lost 4 bases and J lost 4; bases outside the gene matches: 13. CDR1 and CDR2 from the germline V gene are LGHNA and YNFKEQ. The CDR3 has 17 amino acids. The CDR3 protein is CASSPRSGTSLADTQYF. CDR3 DNA: TGTGCCAGCAGCCCCCGGTCCGGGACTAGTCTTGCAGATACGCAGTATTTT.

This clonotype was observed many times. This chain connects TRBV7-9 to TRBJ2-5; D gene ambiguous. The germline V gene has CDR1 SEHNR and CDR2 FQNEAQ (reference sequence). The CDR3 runs 12 residues. Trimming stripped 6 bases from V and 2 bases from J, with 7 bases between. The CDR3 spells CASSSLQETQYF. The CDR3, as DNA: TGTGCCAGCAGTTCGCTGCAAGAGACCCAGTACTTC. Based on the CDR3 plus reference TRBV7-9 and TRBJ2-5, the full variable domain is DTGVSQNPRHKITKRGQNVTFRCDPISEHNRLYWYRQTLGQGPEFLTYFQNEAQLEKSRLLSDRFSAERPKGSFSTLEIQRTEQGDSAMYLCASSSLQETQYFGPGTRLLVL.

This clonotype was found a few times. This sequence joins TRBV5-6 and TRBJ2-5, with D perhaps matching TRBD1 or TRBD2 (7 bases each). Germline lookup yields CDR1 SGHDT and CDR2 YYEEEE. CDR3 size: 14 residues. Trimming removed 4 bases at V and 4 bases at J, with 14 bases between. The CDR3 reads CASSESRGGETQYF. The CDR3 DNA follows: TGTGCCAGCAGCGAGAGCAGGGGGGGAGAGACCCAGTACTTC.

This clonotype was recorded many times. This chain joins TRBV6-1 and TRBJ2-7; TRBD1 matches 9 bases. Germline V lookup: CDR1 MNHNS, CDR2 SASEGT. The J segment lost 6 bases and the V segment lost 8 bases, leaving 8 bases of the junction unmatched. This CDR3 is 13 amino acids long. The CDR3 region is CASGGQGSPEQYF. The CDR3 DNA follows: TGTGCCAGCGGGGGACAGGGAAGCCCCGAGCAGTACTTC.

This clonotype was found a few times. J is TRBJ2-7 and V is TRBV29-1; the D gene could be TRBD1 or TRBD2 (5 bases each). The ends were cut back, 5 bases at V and 5 bases at J, with 13 bases in the middle. Looked up from germline, CDR1 is SQVTM and CDR2 is ANQGSEA. The CDR3 is made up of 12 amino acids. The CDR3 is CSVTRGSDEQYF. The CDR3 DNA follows: TGCAGCGTTACTCGGGGCTCGGACGAGCAGTACTTC.

V and J are TRBV12-3 or TRBV12-4 and TRBJ2-7, with 7 bases lining up with TRBD2. J was trimmed by 6 bases and V by 10 bases; bases with no gene match: 12. This CDR3 has 13 amino acids. The CDR3: CATRGGWLGEQYF. CDR3 DNA sequence: TGTGCCACCCGGGGAGGGTGGCTTGGCGAGCAGTACTTC.

In its sample, this clonotype was seen a few times. The chain recombines TRBV6-5 with TRBJ2-3; 7 bases match TRBD1. Trimming took 6 bases from V and 5 from J; bases not matched to a gene: 11. Germline CDR1 is MNHEY and CDR2 is SVGAGI. The CDR3 contains 15 residues. CDR3 residues: CASRPGQVGEDTQYF. CDR3 DNA sequence: TGTGCCAGCAGACCCGGACAGGTGGGGGAAGATACGCAGTATTTT.

CDR3 protein: CSAIGTRSYEQYF. The CDR3 DNA is TGCAGTGCCATCGGGACCCGCTCCTACGAGCAGTACTTC. This chain joins TRBV20-1 and TRBJ2-7; either TRBD1 or TRBD2 may supply D (5 bases each). Germline V gene lookup returns CDR1 DFQATT and CDR2 SNEGSKA (reference sequence). This CDR3 region has 13 residues. V dropped 6 bases and J dropped 0 bases, with 12 bases sitting between them.